A selection of T cell receptor beta chains follows, all from one sample in a study of low-dose radiotherapy and immunotherapy resistance in tumors. Using its own MiXCR run on the reads, TCRdb lists one record per CDR3 protein. The sample yields tens of thousands of distinct CDR3 sequences, roughly a sixth seen once. The sequencing here drew on PBMCs, taken before treatment. The receptors come from a male donor with prostate cancer. Each CDR3 is given with its conserved first and last residue. A D gene is named only where the DNA matches it firmly. Expanded clones are given a class, and other clones once, few, many or no size at all.

J gene: TRBJ2-7
V gene: TRBV27
D gene: NA
clone size: NA
CDR3 protein: CASSFSGFAYEQYF
CDR3 DNA: TGTGCCAGCAGTTTTTCGGGGTTCGCCTACGAGCAGTACTTC

J gene: TRBJ2-3
V gene: TRBV11-2
D gene: NA
clone size: many
CDR3 protein: CASSTDTQYF
CDR3 DNA: TGTGCCAGCAGCACAGATACGCAGTATTTT

J gene: TRBJ1-2
V gene: TRBV27
D gene: NA
clone size: many
CDR3 protein: CASCRDPYNCLGYTF
CDR3 DNA: TGTGCCAGCTGTCGGGACCCTTATAACTGTCTGGGCTACACCTTC

J gene: TRBJ2-2
V gene: TRBV20-1
D gene: TRBD2
clone size: many
CDR3 protein: CSARDSLAVGELFF
CDR3 DNA: TGCAGTGCTAGAGATTCACTAGCGGTCGGGGAGCTGTTTTTT

J gene: TRBJ2-5
V gene: TRBV30
D gene: NA
clone size: many
CDR3 protein: CASQKTGAQETQYF
CDR3 DNA: TGTGCCTCCCAAAAGACAGGAGCCCAAGAGACCCAGTACTTC

J gene: TRBJ1-1
V gene: TRBV10-3
D gene: NA
clone size: many
CDR3 protein: CAISESIGQGRRTEAFF
CDR3 DNA: TGTGCCATCAGTGAGTCGATAGGCCAAGGGCGTCGGACTGAAGCTTTCTTT

J gene: TRBJ1-2
V gene: TRBV27
D gene: TRBD1
clone size: NA
CDR3 protein: CASNYDRVFGYTF
CDR3 DNA: TGTGCCAGCAACTATGACAGGGTCTTTGGCTACACCTTC

J gene: TRBJ1-5
V gene: TRBV18
D gene: NA
clone size: many
CDR3 protein: CASSPDQGLYQPQHF
CDR3 DNA: TGTGCCAGCTCACCCGATCAGGGATTGTATCAGCCCCAGCATTTT

J gene: TRBJ2-1
V gene: TRBV7-9
D gene: TRBD1
clone size: many
CDR3 protein: CASSLAGGFDNEQFF
CDR3 DNA: TGTGCCAGCAGCTTGGCAGGGGGTTTCGACAATGAGCAGTTCTTC

J gene: TRBJ2-1
V gene: TRBV14
D gene: NA
clone size: many
CDR3 protein: CASSQDGNEQFF
CDR3 DNA: TGTGCCAGCAGCCAAGATGGTAATGAGCAGTTCTTC

J gene: TRBJ1-1
V gene: TRBV3-1
D gene: TRBD1
clone size: many
CDR3 protein: CASSQEQGVTEAFF
CDR3 DNA: TGTGCCAGCAGCCAAGAACAGGGGGTCACTGAAGCTTTCTTT

J gene: TRBJ2-1
V gene: TRBV7-2
D gene: TRBD2
clone size: NA
CDR3 protein: CASSADGTSFDEQFF
CDR3 DNA: TGTGCCAGCAGCGCGGACGGGACTAGTTTCGATGAGCAGTTCTTC

J gene: TRBJ2-2
V gene: TRBV5-1
D gene: TRBD2
clone size: many
CDR3 protein: CASSLRSGGALGELFF
CDR3 DNA: TGTGCCAGCAGCTTGCGGAGCGGGGGGGCCCTCGGGGAGCTGTTTTTT

J gene: TRBJ1-2
V gene: TRBV13
D gene: NA
clone size: many
CDR3 protein: CASSRDGNYGYTF
CDR3 DNA: TGTGCCAGCAGCAGGGACGGAAACTATGGCTACACCTTC

J gene: TRBJ1-1
V gene: TRBV7-6
D gene: NA
clone size: many
CDR3 protein: CASSFSEGLFAFF
CDR3 DNA: TGTGCCAGCAGCTTTTCCGAGGGGTTGTTTGCTTTCTTT

J gene: TRBJ2-6
V gene: TRBV11-2
D gene: NA
clone size: once
CDR3 protein: CATPEWGRDSGANVLTF
CDR3 DNA: TGTGCCACCCCGGAGTGGGGGCGGGACTCTGGGGCCAACGTCCTGACTTTC

J gene: TRBJ2-5
V gene: TRBV20-1
D gene: TRBD2
clone size: many
CDR3 protein: CSARDRSGGQETQYF
CDR3 DNA: TGCAGTGCTAGAGATAGGAGCGGGGGGCAAGAGACCCAGTACTTC

J gene: TRBJ2-7
V gene: TRBV14
D gene: TRBD1
clone size: many
CDR3 protein: CASSPWTGRYEQYF
CDR3 DNA: TGTGCCAGCAGCCCTTGGACAGGACGCTACGAGCAGTACTTC

J gene: TRBJ2-1
V gene: TRBV11-2
D gene: TRBD1
clone size: many
CDR3 protein: CASSPDRDEEQFF
CDR3 DNA: TGTGCCAGCAGCCCGGACAGGGATGAAGAGCAGTTCTTC

J gene: TRBJ1-2
V gene: TRBV20-1
D gene: NA
clone size: many
CDR3 protein: CSAPNYGYTF
CDR3 DNA: TGCAGTGCCCCAAACTATGGCTACACCTTC

J gene: TRBJ2-7
V gene: TRBV11-2
D gene: NA
clone size: many
CDR3 protein: CASSLVDGSYEQYF
CDR3 DNA: TGTGCCAGCAGCTTAGTTGACGGCTCCTACGAGCAGTACTTC

J gene: TRBJ2-7
V gene: TRBV5-5
D gene: NA
clone size: NA
CDR3 protein: CASSLGQNYEQYF
CDR3 DNA: TGTGCCAGCAGCTTGGGGCAGAACTACGAGCAGTACTTC

J gene: TRBJ2-1
V gene: TRBV20-1
D gene: TRBD2
clone size: many
CDR3 protein: CSASGGALRDNEQFF
CDR3 DNA: TGCAGTGCTAGCGGGGGGGCCTTGAGAGACAATGAGCAGTTCTTC

J gene: TRBJ2-3
V gene: TRBV5-1
D gene: NA
clone size: many
CDR3 protein: CASSLEDAASTDTQYF
CDR3 DNA: TGCGCCAGCAGCTTGGAGGATGCGGCTAGCACAGATACGCAGTATTTT

J gene: TRBJ2-5
V gene: TRBV20-1
D gene: NA
clone size: many
CDR3 protein: CSATGDNQETQYF
CDR3 DNA: TGCAGTGCTACCGGGGACAACCAAGAGACCCAGTACTTC

J gene: TRBJ2-3
V gene: TRBV30
D gene: NA
clone size: NA
CDR3 protein: CAWRDITDTQYF
CDR3 DNA: TGTGCCTGGAGGGACATCACAGATACGCAGTATTTT

J gene: TRBJ1-2
V gene: TRBV6-2/TRBV6-3
D gene: TRBD1
clone size: many
CDR3 protein: CASKRTGDGYTF
CDR3 DNA: TGTGCCAGCAAAAGGACAGGGGATGGCTACACCTTC

J gene: TRBJ2-5
V gene: TRBV5-4
D gene: NA
clone size: many
CDR3 protein: CASSLGGRSMETQYF
CDR3 DNA: TGTGCCAGCAGCTTGGGGGGGAGGTCTATGGAGACCCAGTACTTC

J gene: TRBJ2-1
V gene: TRBV3-1
D gene: TRBD1
clone size: NA
CDR3 protein: CASSQRATGLMSEQFF
CDR3 DNA: TGTGCCAGCAGCCAACGCGCGACAGGGCTAATGAGTGAGCAGTTCTTC

J gene: TRBJ2-3
V gene: TRBV20-1
D gene: TRBD2
clone size: many
CDR3 protein: CSARRGGEGTDTQYF
CDR3 DNA: TGCAGTGCTCGTCGGGGGGGCGAGGGCACAGATACGCAGTATTTT

J gene: TRBJ2-1
V gene: TRBV7-9
D gene: NA
clone size: many
CDR3 protein: CASSLEVEGLREFF
CDR3 DNA: TGTGCCAGCAGCTTAGAGGTTGAGGGGCTGCGGGAGTTCTTC

J gene: TRBJ2-1
V gene: TRBV19
D gene: NA
clone size: many
CDR3 protein: CASSVSNEQFF
CDR3 DNA: TGTGCCAGTAGTGTGAGTAATGAGCAGTTCTTC

J gene: TRBJ1-1
V gene: TRBV7-9
D gene: NA
clone size: many
CDR3 protein: CASSSKAGQNTEAFF
CDR3 DNA: TGTGCCAGCAGTTCAAAAGCCGGGCAGAACACTGAAGCTTTCTTT

J gene: TRBJ2-4
V gene: TRBV12-3/TRBV12-4
D gene: TRBD2
clone size: many
CDR3 protein: CASGWTSGGPAAIQYF
CDR3 DNA: TGTGCCAGTGGCTGGACTAGCGGGGGCCCCGCCGCAATTCAGTACTTC

J gene: TRBJ1-1
V gene: TRBV3-1
D gene: NA
clone size: many
CDR3 protein: CASRFGPEAFF
CDR3 DNA: TGTGCCAGCAGATTTGGGCCTGAAGCTTTCTTT